The source of this T cell receptor (beta chain) is a study of response to subunit inactivated influenza vaccine. Study results and limitations: Every seasonal influenza vaccination brings in few new T cells, the authors suggested.

Comment on this clonotype: Its target is unknown.

Each CDR3 protein gets one entry after TCRdb re-called the RT-PCR reads with MiXCR. The sample lists approximately 520,000 distinct CDR3 sequences; about 25% were seen once. V lost 5 bases and J lost 4; bases outside the gene matches: 7. Germline V gives CDR1 LNHNV, CDR2 YYDKDF (reference sequence). CDR3 size: 15 residues. The receptor was isolated from a man aged 50-60 years who received an inactivated influenza vaccine. The sample consisted of CD4+ T cells sorted from PBMCs, taken about 5 days after vaccination. The rearrangement uses TRBV15 and TRBJ2-7; 11 positions agree with TRBD2. CDR3 residues: CATSAPTSGMYEQYF. The DNA for the CDR3 is TGTGCCACCAGCGCTCCGACTAGCGGGATGTACGAGCAGTACTTC.